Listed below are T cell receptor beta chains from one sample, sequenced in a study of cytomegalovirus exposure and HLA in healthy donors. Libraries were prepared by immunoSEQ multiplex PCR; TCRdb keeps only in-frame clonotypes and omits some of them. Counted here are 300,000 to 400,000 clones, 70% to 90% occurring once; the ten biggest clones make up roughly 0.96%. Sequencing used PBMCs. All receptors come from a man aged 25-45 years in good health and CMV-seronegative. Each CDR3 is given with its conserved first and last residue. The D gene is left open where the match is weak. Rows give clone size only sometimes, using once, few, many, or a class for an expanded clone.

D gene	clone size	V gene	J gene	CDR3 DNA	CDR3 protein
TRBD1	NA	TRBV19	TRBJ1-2	TGTGCCAGTAGTATTTGGGACAGCGGGAACTATGGCTACACCTTC	CASSIWDSGNYGYTF
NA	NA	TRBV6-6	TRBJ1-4	TGTGCCAGCAGTTCAACAGGCCCCTTCCCTGAAAAACTGTTTTTT	CASSSTGPFPEKLFF
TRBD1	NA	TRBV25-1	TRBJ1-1	TGTGCCAGCAGGGGGACAGGGACGAACACTGAAGCTTTCTTT	CASRGTGTNTEAFF
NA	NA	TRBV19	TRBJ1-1	TGTGCCAGTAGCCAGGACATAAACACTGAAGCTTTCTTT	CASSQDINTEAFF
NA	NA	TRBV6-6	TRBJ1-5	TGTGCCAGCAGTTACTCCAGTTATCAGCCCCAGCATTTT	CASSYSSYQPQHF
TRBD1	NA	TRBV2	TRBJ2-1	TGTGCCAGCAGTTATGGGACAGGGTATATGAATGAGCAGTTCTTC	CASSYGTGYMNEQFF
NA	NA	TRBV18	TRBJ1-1	TGTGCCAGCTCACCTGGACATGGGGTGGTGAACACTGAAGCTTTCTTT	CASSPGHGVVNTEAFF
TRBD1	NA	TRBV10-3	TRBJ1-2	TGTGCCATCAGTGAAAACGACAGGGTCTATGGCTACACCTTC	CAISENDRVYGYTF
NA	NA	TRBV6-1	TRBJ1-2	TGTGCCAGCAGTGCCTCCGGAGGGGTCTCTAACTATGGCTACACCTTC	CASSASGGVSNYGYTF
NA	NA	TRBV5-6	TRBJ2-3	TGTGCCAGTCTGACAGGTAGCACAGATACGCAGTATTTT	CASLTGSTDTQYF
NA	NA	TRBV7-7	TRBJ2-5	TGTGCCAGCAGCTTTGGGCAGGGAAGTGCGGAGACCCAGTACTTC	CASSFGQGSAETQYF
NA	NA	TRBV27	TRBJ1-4	TGTGCCAGCAGTAAAACAGGGAGAAATAATGAAAAACTGTTTTTT	CASSKTGRNNEKLFF
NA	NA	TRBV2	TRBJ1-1	TGTGCCAGCAGTGAAGGAGGGTCGGTAAGAGCTTTCTTT	CASSEGGSVRAFF
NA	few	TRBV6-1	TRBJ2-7	TGTGCCAGCAGTGAAGCGAGGAGGGACGAGCAGTACTTC	CASSEARRDEQYF
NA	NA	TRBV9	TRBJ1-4	TGTGCCAGCAGCCCCGGGACACCTAATGAAAAACTGTTTTTT	CASSPGTPNEKLFF
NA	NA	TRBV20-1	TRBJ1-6	TGCAGTGCTAGAGACGGTTCACCCCTCCACTTT	CSARDGSPLHF
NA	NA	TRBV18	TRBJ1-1	TGTGCCAGCTCACCGTATCAGGGGGAAGCTTTCTTT	CASSPYQGEAFF
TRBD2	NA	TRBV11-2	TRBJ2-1	TGTGCCAGCAGCCCTGGACTAGCGGGGGGATTTTACAATGAGCAGTTCTTC	CASSPGLAGGFYNEQFF
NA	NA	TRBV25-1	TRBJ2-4	TGTGCCAGCAGTGAAACAGGCTCCAAAAACATTCAGTACTTC	CASSETGSKNIQYF
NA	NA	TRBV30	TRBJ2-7	TGTGCCTGGAACGTTGGGAGCATGTCGTACGAGCAGTACTTC	CAWNVGSMSYEQYF
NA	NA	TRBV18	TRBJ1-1	TGTGCCAGCTCACCACTGACAGAGTCGGAAGCTTTCTTT	CASSPLTESEAFF
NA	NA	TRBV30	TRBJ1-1	TGTGCCTGGAGTTTTTCGGGGAACACTGAAGCTTTCTTT	CAWSFSGNTEAFF
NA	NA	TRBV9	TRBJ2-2	TGTGCCAGCAGCCTGAGATGGGGGGACACCGGGGAGCTGTTTTTT	CASSLRWGDTGELFF
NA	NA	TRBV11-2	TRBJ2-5	TGTGCCAGCAGCTTAGGAGGGACACGGGACCAAGAGACCCAGTACTTC	CASSLGGTRDQETQYF
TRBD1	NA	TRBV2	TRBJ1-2	TGTGCCAGCAGGGGGACAGGGTATAGTTTGGGCTACACCTTC	CASRGTGYSLGYTF
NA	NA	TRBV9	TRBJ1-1	TGTGCCAGCAGCGTATGGGAGGGGGACACTGAAGCTTTCTTT	CASSVWEGDTEAFF
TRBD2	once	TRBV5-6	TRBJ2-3	TGTGCCAGCAGCTTGGCCGGGCTAGCGGCTTACACAGATACGCAGTATTTT	CASSLAGLAAYTDTQYF
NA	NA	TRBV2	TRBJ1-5	TGTGCCAGCAGATGGGACGGGAGACCCAATCAGCCCCAGCATTTT	CASRWDGRPNQPQHF
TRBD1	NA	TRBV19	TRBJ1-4	TGTGCCAGTAGTGTCAGACAGGGAACTAATGAAAAACTGTTTTTT	CASSVRQGTNEKLFF
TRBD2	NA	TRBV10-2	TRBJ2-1	TGCGCCAGCAGTGAAGCGGGGGCTTCCTACAATGAGCAGTTCTTC	CASSEAGASYNEQFF
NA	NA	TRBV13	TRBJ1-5	TGTGCCAGCAGCATCGGATACGGGGGAAGCAATCAGCCCCAGCATTTT	CASSIGYGGSNQPQHF
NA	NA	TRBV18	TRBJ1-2	TGTGCCAGCTCACACGGGAGTACCTCGGACTATGGCTACACCTTC	CASSHGSTSDYGYTF
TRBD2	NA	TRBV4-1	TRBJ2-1	TGCGCCAGCAGCCAAGCGGGGGGGCGGTACGATGAGCAGTTCTTC	CASSQAGGRYDEQFF
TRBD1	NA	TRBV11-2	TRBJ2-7	TGTGCCAGCAGCCAAACCTTGGGACAGGGGGCCGAGCAGTACTTC	CASSQTLGQGAEQYF
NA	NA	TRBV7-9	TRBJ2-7	TGTGCCAGCAGCTTAGCCGGGGGAGGCAACGAGCAGTACTTC	CASSLAGGGNEQYF
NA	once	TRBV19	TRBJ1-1	TGTGCCAGTAGTATGGCAGGTCTCGCGAACACTGAAGCTTTCTTT	CASSMAGLANTEAFF
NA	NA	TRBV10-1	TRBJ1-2	TGCGCCAGCAGTGAAGGGGTCGGCTACGGCTACACCTTC	CASSEGVGYGYTF
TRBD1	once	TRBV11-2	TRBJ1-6	TGTGCCAGCAGCGCAGGGGGGATAACTAATTCACCCCTCCACTTT	CASSAGGITNSPLHF
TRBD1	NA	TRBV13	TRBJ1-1	TGTGCCAGCAGCTTCGGGACAGGGAACACTGAAGCTTTCTTT	CASSFGTGNTEAFF
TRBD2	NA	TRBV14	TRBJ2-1	TGTGCCAGCAGCCCAGGGACTAGCGGGGGGAATGAGCAGTTCTTC	CASSPGTSGGNEQFF
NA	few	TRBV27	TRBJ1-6	TGTGCCAGCAGGCAAGTGGGGGCAGGGAATTCACCCCTCCACTTT	CASRQVGAGNSPLHF
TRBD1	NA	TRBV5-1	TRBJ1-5	TGCGCCAGCAGCTTGGCAGGGGGCAGCTATCAGCCCCAGCATTTT	CASSLAGGSYQPQHF
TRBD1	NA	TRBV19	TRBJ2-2	TGTGCCAGTAGTGCCCGGACAGGGGCCGGCACCGGGGAGCTGTTTTTT	CASSARTGAGTGELFF
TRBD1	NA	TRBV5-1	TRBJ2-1	TGCGCCAGCAGCTTCCCTCGACAGGGTCCCCACGATGAGCAGTTCTTC	CASSFPRQGPHDEQFF
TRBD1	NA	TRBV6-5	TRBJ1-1	TGTGCCAGCAGGAGAGGGGGCGAACGGACTGAAGCTTTCTTT	CASRRGGERTEAFF
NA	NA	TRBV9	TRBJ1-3	TGTGCCAGCAGCGTAGGGAGGGACCCCCGGACTGGAAACACCATATATTTT	CASSVGRDPRTGNTIYF